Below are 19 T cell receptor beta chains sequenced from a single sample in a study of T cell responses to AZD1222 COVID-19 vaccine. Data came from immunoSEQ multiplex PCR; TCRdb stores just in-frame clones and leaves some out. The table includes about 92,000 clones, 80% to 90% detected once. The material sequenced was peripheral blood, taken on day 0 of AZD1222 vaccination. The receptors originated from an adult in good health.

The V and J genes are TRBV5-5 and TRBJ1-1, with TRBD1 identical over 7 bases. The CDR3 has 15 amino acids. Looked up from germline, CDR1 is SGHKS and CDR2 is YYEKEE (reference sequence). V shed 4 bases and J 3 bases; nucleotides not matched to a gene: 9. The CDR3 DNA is TGTGCCAGCAGCACCTACAGGGGAGCGGACACTGAAGCTTTCTTT. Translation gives CASSTYRGADTEAFF.

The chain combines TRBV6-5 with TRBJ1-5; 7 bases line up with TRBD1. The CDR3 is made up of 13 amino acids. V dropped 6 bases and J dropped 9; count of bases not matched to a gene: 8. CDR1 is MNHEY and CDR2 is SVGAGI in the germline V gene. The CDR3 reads CASRQGGSGPQHF. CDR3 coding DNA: TGTGCCAGCAGGCAGGGGGGATCGGGGCCCCAGCATTTT.

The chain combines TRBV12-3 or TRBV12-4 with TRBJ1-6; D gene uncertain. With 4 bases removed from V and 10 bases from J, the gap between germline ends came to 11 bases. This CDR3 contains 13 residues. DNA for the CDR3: TGTGCCAGCAGTTCTTCCCCGGGCTCACCCCTCCACTTT. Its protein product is CASSSSPGSPLHF.

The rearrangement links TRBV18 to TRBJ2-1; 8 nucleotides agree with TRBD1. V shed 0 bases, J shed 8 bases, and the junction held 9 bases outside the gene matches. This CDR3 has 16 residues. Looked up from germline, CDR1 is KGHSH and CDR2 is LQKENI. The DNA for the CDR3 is TGTGCCAGCTCACCACCTTGGACAGGGTCGGTCGATGAGCAGTTCTTC. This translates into CASSPPWTGSVDEQFF.

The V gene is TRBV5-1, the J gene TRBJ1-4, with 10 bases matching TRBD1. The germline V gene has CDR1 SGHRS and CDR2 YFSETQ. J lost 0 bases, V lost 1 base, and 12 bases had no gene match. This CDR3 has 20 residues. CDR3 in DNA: TGCGCCAGCAGCTTGTTTGGGGACAGGGGCCCCTTGGCAACTAATGAAAAACTGTTTTTT. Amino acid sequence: CASSLFGDRGPLATNEKLFF.

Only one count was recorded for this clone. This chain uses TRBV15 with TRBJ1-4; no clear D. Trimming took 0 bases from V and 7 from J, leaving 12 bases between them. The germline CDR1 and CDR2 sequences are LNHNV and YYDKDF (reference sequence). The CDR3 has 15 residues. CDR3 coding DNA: TGTGCCACCAGCAGAGACGGAGGACCTGGTGAAAAACTGTTTTTT. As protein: CATSRDGGPGEKLFF.

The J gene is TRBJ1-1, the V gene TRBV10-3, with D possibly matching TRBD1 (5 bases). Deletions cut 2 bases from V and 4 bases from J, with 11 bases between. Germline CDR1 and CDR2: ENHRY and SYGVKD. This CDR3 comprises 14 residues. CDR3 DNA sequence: TGTGCCATCAGTGAGACCAGGGAGGGCACTGAAGCTTTCTTT. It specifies CAISETREGTEAFF.

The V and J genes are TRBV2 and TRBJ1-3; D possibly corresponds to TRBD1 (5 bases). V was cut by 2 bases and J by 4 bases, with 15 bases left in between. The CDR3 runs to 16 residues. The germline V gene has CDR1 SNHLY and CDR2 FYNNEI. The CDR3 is CASSEFGGLLGNTIYF. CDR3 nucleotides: TGTGCCAGCAGTGAATTCGGGGGTCTGTTGGGAAACACCATATATTTT.

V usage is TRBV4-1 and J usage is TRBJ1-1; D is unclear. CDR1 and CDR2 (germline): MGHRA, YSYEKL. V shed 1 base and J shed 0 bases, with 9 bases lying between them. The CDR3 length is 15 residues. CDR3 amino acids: CASSQAPTLNTEAFF. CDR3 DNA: TGCGCCAGCAGCCAAGCCCCGACACTGAACACTGAAGCTTTCTTT.

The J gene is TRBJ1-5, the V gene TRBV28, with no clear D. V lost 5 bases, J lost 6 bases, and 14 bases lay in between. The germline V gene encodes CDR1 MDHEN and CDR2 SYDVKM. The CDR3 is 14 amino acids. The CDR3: CASSVTPATQPQHF. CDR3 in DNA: TGTGCCAGCAGTGTGACCCCTGCAACTCAGCCCCAGCATTTT.

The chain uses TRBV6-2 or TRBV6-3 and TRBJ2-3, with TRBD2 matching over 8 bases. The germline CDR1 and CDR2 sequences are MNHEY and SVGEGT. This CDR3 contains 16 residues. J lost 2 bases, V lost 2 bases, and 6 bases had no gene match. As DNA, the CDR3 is TGTGCCAGCAGTTACGCCGGGGGGGCTTACACAGATACGCAGTATTTT. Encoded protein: CASSYAGGAYTDTQYF.

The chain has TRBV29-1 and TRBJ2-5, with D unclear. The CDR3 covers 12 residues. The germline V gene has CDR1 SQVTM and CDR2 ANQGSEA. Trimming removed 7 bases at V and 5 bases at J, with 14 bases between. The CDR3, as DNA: TGCAGCGGCGTTCTCGCTGGGGAGACCCAGTACTTC. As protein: CSGVLAGETQYF.

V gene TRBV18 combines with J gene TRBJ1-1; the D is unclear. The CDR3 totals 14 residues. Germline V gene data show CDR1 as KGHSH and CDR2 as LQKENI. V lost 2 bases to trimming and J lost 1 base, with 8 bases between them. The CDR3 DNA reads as TGTGCCAGCTCACCAGCCGCAGGGAACACTGAAGCTTTCTTT. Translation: CASSPAAGNTEAFF. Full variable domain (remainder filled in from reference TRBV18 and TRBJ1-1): NAGVMQNPRHLVRRRGQEARLRCSPMKGHSHVYWYRQLPEEGLKFMVYLQKENIIDESGMPKERFSAEFPKEGPSILRIQQVVRGDSAAYFCASSPAAGNTEAFFGQGTRLTVV.

CDR3 bases: TGTGCCAGTAGTATAGTTGTAGGTCTTTCAAACACCGGGGAGCTGTTTTTT. It specifies CASSIVVGLSNTGELFF. The chain carries TRBV19 and TRBJ2-2; D is unresolved. Trimming shortened V by 1 base and J by 2 bases, and 14 bases separated the two germline ends. In germline, CDR1 is LNHDA, CDR2 SQIVND (reference sequence). The CDR3 sequence is 17 residues long. The variable domain in full, with the rest retrieved from reference TRBV19 and TRBJ2-2, is DGGITQSPKYLFRKEGQNVTLSCEQNLNHDAMYWYRQDPGQGLRLIYYSQIVNDFQKGDIAEGYSVSREKKESFPLTVTSAQKNPTAFYLCASSIVVGLSNTGELFFGEGSRLTVL.

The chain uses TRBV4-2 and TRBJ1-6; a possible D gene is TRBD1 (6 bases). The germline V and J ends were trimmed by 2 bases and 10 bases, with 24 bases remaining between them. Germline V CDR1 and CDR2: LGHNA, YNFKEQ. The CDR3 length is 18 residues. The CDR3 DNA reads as TGTGCCAGCAGCCAACCACAGCAGGGGACCCTGCTCTACTCACCCCTCCACTTT. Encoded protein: CASSQPQQGTLLYSPLHF.

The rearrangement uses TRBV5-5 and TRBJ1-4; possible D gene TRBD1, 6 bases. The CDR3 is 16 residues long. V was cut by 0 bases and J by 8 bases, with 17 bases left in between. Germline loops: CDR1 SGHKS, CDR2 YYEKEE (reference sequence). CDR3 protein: CASSLGVGDMTEKLFF. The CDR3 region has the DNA TGTGCCAGCAGCTTGGGGGTTGGGGACATGACCGAAAAACTGTTTTTT.

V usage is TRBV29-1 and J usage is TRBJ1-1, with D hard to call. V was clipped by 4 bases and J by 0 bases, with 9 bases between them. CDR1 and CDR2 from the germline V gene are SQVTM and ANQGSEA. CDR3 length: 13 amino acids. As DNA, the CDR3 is TGCAGCGTTGTAGTTCACATGAACACTGAAGCTTTCTTT. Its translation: CSVVVHMNTEAFF.

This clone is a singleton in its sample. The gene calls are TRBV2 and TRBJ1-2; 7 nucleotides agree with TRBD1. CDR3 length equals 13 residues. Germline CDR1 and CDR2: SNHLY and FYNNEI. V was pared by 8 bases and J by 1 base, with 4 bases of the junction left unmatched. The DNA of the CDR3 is TGTGCCAGCGGGACAGAAGTTAACTATGGCTACACCTTC. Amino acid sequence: CASGTEVNYGYTF. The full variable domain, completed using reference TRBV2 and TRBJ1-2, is EPEVTQTPSHQVTQMGQEVILRCVPISNHLYFYWYRQILGQKVEFLVSFYNNEISEKSEIFDDQFSVERPDGSNFTLKIRSTKLEDSAMYFCASGTEVNYGYTFGSGTRLTVV.

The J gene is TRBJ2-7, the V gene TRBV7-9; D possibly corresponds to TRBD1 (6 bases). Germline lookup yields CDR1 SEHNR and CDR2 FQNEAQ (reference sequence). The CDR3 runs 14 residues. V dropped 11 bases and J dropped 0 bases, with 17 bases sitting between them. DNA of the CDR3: TGTGCCTGCCGTTCGAGGACAGACTCCTACGAGCAGTACTTC. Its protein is CACRSRTDSYEQYF. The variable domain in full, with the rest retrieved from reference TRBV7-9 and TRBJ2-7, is DTGVSQNPRHKITKRGQNVTFRCDPISEHNRLYWYRQTLGQGPEFLTYFQNEAQLEKSRLLSDRFSAERPKGSFSTLEIQRTEQGDSAMYLCACRSRTDSYEQYFGPGTRLTVT.